A single sample gave rise to the 23 T cell receptor beta chains below, sequenced in a study of blood T cell repertoires in COVID-19. Sequenced by immunoSEQ multiplex PCR; TCRdb stores in-frame clones only, minus some. The sample holds roughly 200,000 clones, around 87% seen once. The material sequenced was peripheral blood. These receptors all stem from a man aged 55 to 69 who had recovered from COVID-19.

The chain uses TRBV5-1 and TRBJ2-7; 9 nucleotides line up with TRBD1. This CDR3 has 15 residues. Germline CDR1 SGHRS, CDR2 YFSETQ. V was pared by 0 bases and J by 6 bases, with 7 bases of the junction left unmatched. The CDR3 DNA follows: TGCGCCAGCAGCTTGGGGGGACAGGGTACCCGCGAGCAGTACTTC. It encodes CASSLGGQGTREQYF.

The chain carries TRBV7-9 and TRBJ2-1, with 7 positions matching TRBD2. J gave up 8 bases and V 1 base, and 8 bases lay outside the gene matches. CDR3 size: 15 residues. Germline-derived CDR1 and CDR2 are SEHNR and FQNEAQ (reference sequence). CDR3 coding DNA: TGTGCCAGCAGCTTAGGTTCGCGGGGGATACATGAGCAGTTCTTC. Translating gives CASSLGSRGIHEQFF.

The chain couples TRBV19 to TRBJ1-2; D is perhaps TRBD1 (6 bases). Trimming cost V 8 bases and J 7 bases, with 26 bases left between them. The CDR3 consists of 16 residues. The germline V gene encodes CDR1 LNHDA and CDR2 SQIVND (reference sequence). This CDR3 reads CASSGGGRLLIAGYTF. The CDR3 region has the DNA TGTGCCAGTTCAGGCGGGGGGCGCCTTCTTATCGCTGGCTACACCTTC.

This chain links TRBV27 with TRBJ2-1, with a tentative D call TRBD2 (5 bases). The CDR3 has 13 amino acids. V lost 3 bases to trimming and J lost 4 bases, with 7 bases between them. Germline loops: CDR1 MNHEY, CDR2 SMNVEV (reference sequence). The CDR3 nucleotides are TGTGCCAGCAGTTTTCGGGGATACAATGAGCAGTTCTTC. It specifies CASSFRGYNEQFF.

The gene calls are TRBV11-3 and TRBJ2-3; 9 bases match TRBD2. The CDR3 extends over 15 amino acids. Germline trimming cut 1 base from V and 6 bases from J; bases unmatched to any gene: 5. The germline V gene has CDR1 SGHNT and CDR2 YENEEA. The CDR3: CASSLVGTSSDTQYF. Written as DNA, the CDR3 is TGTGCCAGCAGCTTAGTGGGGACTAGCAGCGATACGCAGTATTTT.

V and J are TRBV5-1 and TRBJ2-3, with D tentatively TRBD2 (6 bases). The CDR3 spans 14 residues. Germline V gene sequence: CDR1 SGHRS, CDR2 YFSETQ. V was cut by 7 bases and J by 2 bases, with 14 bases left in between. Here the CDR3 DNA reads TGCGCCAGCCAACCGGGACTTACCACAGATACGCAGTATTTT. Its translation: CASQPGLTTDTQYF.

This clone was recorded only once. The rearrangement joins TRBV3-1 (or the pseudogene TRBV3-2) to TRBJ1-6; no clear D. The CDR3 sequence is 13 residues long. CDR1 is LGHDT, CDR2 YNNKEL, per germline (reference sequence). V lost 0 bases, J lost 9 bases, and 6 bases lay in between. CDR3 coding DNA: TGTGCCAGCAGCCAAGATCGGAGTTCACCCCTCCACTTT. Protein product: CASSQDRSSPLHF.

The rearrangement links TRBV6-5 to TRBJ1-1, with D unresolved. The CDR3 sequence is 13 residues long. CDR1 and CDR2 from the germline V gene are MNHEY and SVGAGI. The V and J ends lost 6 bases and 0 bases respectively, with 8 bases between them. The CDR3 loop reads CASRTYMNTEAFF. CDR3 in DNA: TGTGCCAGCAGAACGTACATGAACACTGAAGCTTTCTTT.

V and J are TRBV7-9 and TRBJ1-5; 9 nucleotides match TRBD1. In germline, CDR1 is SEHNR, CDR2 FQNEAQ (reference sequence). Losses at the gene ends were 5 bases for V and 4 bases for J; bases not matched to a gene: 9. The CDR3 is made up of 16 amino acids. The CDR3 reads CASSKQGALENQPQHF. The CDR3 region has the DNA TGTGCCAGCAGCAAACAGGGGGCTTTGGAAAATCAGCCCCAGCATTTT.

This clone was observed once. This rearrangement joins TRBV5-4 to TRBJ1-6; TRBD1 is a possible D gene (6 bases). This CDR3 is 17 amino acids long. CDR1 SGHNT and CDR2 YYREEE come from the germline V gene (reference sequence). V dropped 4 bases and J dropped 0 bases, with 14 bases sitting between them. In nucleotides, the CDR3 is TGTGCCAGCAGCAAAGGACAGACCATCTCCTATAATTCACCCCTCCACTTT. This codes for CASSKGQTISYNSPLHF.

The chain couples TRBV18 to TRBJ2-7, with 8 bases lining up with TRBD2. Losses at the gene ends were 3 bases for V and 4 bases for J; bases not matched to a gene: 2. There are 13 residues in the CDR3. The V gene's germline CDR1 is KGHSH and CDR2 LQKENI. The CDR3 DNA follows: TGTGCCAGCTCACCGGGACTAGTGTACGAGCAGTACTTC. It specifies CASSPGLVYEQYF.

This clone was counted once. The chain links TRBV7-3 to TRBJ1-1; TRBD1 might be the D (5 bases). The CDR3 consists of 13 residues. The ends were cut back, 5 bases at V and 2 bases at J, with 9 bases in the middle. CDR1 SGHTA and CDR2 FQGTGA come from the germline V gene. CDR3 region: CASSIQVNTEAFF. The CDR3 nucleotides are TGTGCCAGCAGCATACAGGTCAACACTGAAGCTTTCTTT.

The chain uses TRBV12-5 and TRBJ1-1; 8 bases line up with TRBD1. V dropped 7 bases and J dropped 4; count of bases not matched to a gene: 5. The CDR3 totals 13 residues. CDR1 LGHNT and CDR2 FRNRAP come from the germline V gene. CDR3 bases: TGTGCTAGTGCGAGACAGGGGACCACTGAAGCTTTCTTT. Its translation is CASARQGTTEAFF.

The chain uses TRBV28 and TRBJ1-1; D might be TRBD1 (6 bases). V was cut by 7 bases and J by 6 bases, with 18 bases left in between. Germline V gene lookup returns CDR1 MDHEN and CDR2 SYDVKM. The CDR3 has 14 amino acids. CDR3 in amino acids: CASMRGGSNSEAFF. In DNA form, the CDR3 reads TGTGCCAGCATGAGGGGGGGTTCCAACTCTGAAGCTTTCTTT.

This chain links TRBV14 with TRBJ1-4, with D maybe TRBD1 (6 bases). Trimming pared 4 bases from V and 8 bases from J, leaving 17 bases between. The germline CDR1 and CDR2 sequences are SGHDN and FVKESK. The CDR3 length is 15 residues. In DNA, the CDR3 is TGTGCCAGCAGCCTTATAGCAGGGGTAGAGGAAAAACTGTTTTTT. This codes for CASSLIAGVEEKLFF.

CDR3 sequence (DNA): TGTGCCAGTAGTATGCTGCGTGGTGGTGGGACAGGGGGCTCGGGGCAGGAAGTGCGACTGTTTTTT. Translation: CASSMLRGGGTGGSGQEVRLFF. The chain has TRBV19 and TRBJ1-4; 12 nucleotides line up with TRBD1. This CDR3 comprises 22 residues. V lost 3 bases to trimming and J lost 13 bases; unmatched junction nucleotides: 30. The germline CDR1 and CDR2 sequences are LNHDA and SQIVND (reference sequence).

The rearrangement uses TRBV7-9 and TRBJ2-7, with D maybe TRBD2 (7 bases). The length of the CDR3 is 15 residues. The V gene's germline CDR1 is SEHNR and CDR2 FQNEAQ (reference sequence). The germline V and J ends were trimmed by 4 bases and 2 bases, with 15 bases remaining between them. DNA for the CDR3: TGTGCCAGCAGCTCGGGGGGCGGGGGAACCTACGAGCAGTACTTC. This gives the protein CASSSGGGGTYEQYF.

The V gene is TRBV21-1, the J gene TRBJ1-1; TRBD1 is the table's D call, not checked against the DNA. TRBV21-1 is assigned pseudogene status. This CDR3 region has 14 residues. The CDR3 here is CASSRDRVWTEAFF. CDR3 in DNA: TGTGCCAGCAGCAGGGACAGGGTATGGACTGAAGCTTTCTTT.

This chain connects TRBV30 to TRBJ1-6; TRBD1 matches 9 bases. Per the germline V gene, CDR1 is GTSNPN and CDR2 is SVGIG (reference sequence). The CDR3 loop spans 15 amino acids. J lost 6 bases, V lost 3 bases, and 6 bases had no gene match. CDR3 residues: CAWSPRTGANSPLHF. The CDR3 DNA is TGTGCCTGGAGCCCTAGGACAGGGGCTAATTCACCCCTCCACTTT.

The chain is built from TRBV11-1 and TRBJ2-1; TRBD2 matches at 8 bases. The ends lost 5 bases at V and 4 bases at J; junction bases unmatched: 7. Germline V lookup: CDR1 SGHAT, CDR2 FQDESV (reference sequence). The CDR3 contains 15 residues. DNA for the CDR3: TGTGCCAGCAGCGCAAGCGGGAGCGGGTACAATGAGCAGTTCTTC. Amino acids: CASSASGSGYNEQFF.

The table lists this clone with a few counts. The chain joins TRBV11-3 to TRBJ2-2; TRBD2 is a possible D gene (5 bases). The CDR3 has 16 residues. Between the trimmed V and J ends, which lost 1 base and 4 bases, there was a span of 13 bases. CDR1 and CDR2 (germline): SGHNT, YENEEA. The CDR3 sequence is CASSLVSGRGTGELFF. DNA of the CDR3: TGTGCCAGCAGCTTAGTTTCGGGCCGGGGCACCGGGGAGCTGTTTTTT.

The V and J genes are TRBV30 and TRBJ1-2; possible D gene TRBD1, 5 bases. Germline lookup yields CDR1 GTSNPN and CDR2 SVGIG (reference sequence). This CDR3 comprises 13 residues. Between the trimmed V and J ends, which lost 1 base and 5 bases, there was a span of 11 bases. The CDR3 DNA follows: TGTGCCTGGAGTGGGGGCTTTAGGTATGGCTACACCTTC. Translated: CAWSGGFRYGYTF.

The V and J genes are TRBV7-8 and TRBJ1-4, with 10 nucleotides matching TRBD1. The V gene's germline CDR1 is SGHVS and CDR2 FQNEAQ. After removal of 0 bases from V and 7 bases from J, the junction contained 5 bases not matched to a gene. The CDR3 runs to 16 residues. Here the CDR3 DNA reads TGTGCCAGCAGCTTAGCGAGGGACAGGGGCGCTGAAAAACTGTTTTTT. It yields the protein CASSLARDRGAEKLFF. The full variable domain, with the rest looked up from reference TRBV7-8 and TRBJ1-4, is GAGVSQSPRYKVAKRGQDVALRCDPISGHVSLFWYQQALGQGPEFLTYFQNEAQLDKSGLPSDRFFAERPEGSVSTLKIQRTQQEDSAVYLCASSLARDRGAEKLFFGSGTQLSVL.